Listed here are 10 T cell receptor beta chains from one sample, sequenced in a study of CD8 T cells in Susac syndrome. Random hexamers were used to reverse transcribe roughly 0.45 to 1 ug of RNA. Using its own MiXCR run on the immunoSEQ multiplex PCR reads, TCRdb lists one record per CDR3 protein. The data hold roughly 220,000 distinct CDR3 sequences, with 94% observed a single time. The sequenced material came from CD4+ T cells from PBMCs. These receptors all stem from a human donor with Susac syndrome.

This clonotype was seen only once. V usage is TRBV5-5 and J usage is TRBJ1-5; no firm D call. The CDR3 spans 15 residues. Germline CDR1 and CDR2: SGHKS and YYEKEE (reference sequence). Trimming removed 0 bases from V and 3 bases from J, with 10 bases in between. The CDR3 is CASSLEVTFNQPQHF. CDR3 DNA sequence: TGTGCCAGCAGCTTGGAGGTGACGTTCAATCAGCCCCAGCATTTT.

The chain carries TRBV27 and TRBJ2-2; maybe TRBD1 (5 bases). V gave up 3 bases and J gave up 3 bases, with 17 bases separating them. There are 17 residues in the CDR3. The germline gives CDR1 MNHEY, CDR2 SMNVEV (reference sequence). The CDR3 DNA reads as TGTGCCAGCAGTTTTCTTCTGCAGGGTCGGGACACCGGGGAGCTGTTTTTT. It yields the protein CASSFLLQGRDTGELFF.

The CDR3 bases are TGTGCCAGCAGCTTATCACCTGGTTCACCCCTCCACTTT. Protein: CASSLSPGSPLHF. The gene calls are TRBV7-2 and TRBJ1-6; no clear D gene. This CDR3 spans 13 amino acids. The germline V and J ends were trimmed by 2 bases and 9 bases, with 8 bases remaining between them. Germline V CDR1 and CDR2: SGHTA, FQGNSA.

V and J are TRBV4-1 and TRBJ2-7; the match to TRBD1 covers 10 bases. This CDR3 is 17 amino acids long. V lost 3 bases, J lost 5 bases, and 13 bases stayed unmatched. Germline CDR1 and CDR2: MGHRA and YSYEKL. The CDR3 DNA sequence: TGCGCCAGCAGCCAGGTCAACCGGGGACAGGGGATCCACGAGCAGTACTTC. Protein: CASSQVNRGQGIHEQYF.

The chain employs TRBV18 and TRBJ2-7, with D perhaps TRBD1 (6 bases). Germline V gene data show CDR1 as KGHSH and CDR2 as LQKENI. CDR3 length equals 14 residues. V was trimmed by 4 bases and J by 1 base, leaving 11 bases between them. The CDR3 coding sequence is TGTGCCAGCTCACGTCAGGGGTCTTCCTACGAGCAGTACTTC. This gives the protein CASSRQGSSYEQYF.

The V and J genes are TRBV7-9 and TRBJ2-5, with 10 bases that match TRBD1. The CDR3 extends over 15 amino acids. Germline V lookup: CDR1 SEHNR, CDR2 FQNEAQ (reference sequence). V lost 5 bases, J lost 5 bases, and 8 bases stayed unmatched. The CDR3 spells CASSPGQGLFETQYF. The CDR3 DNA reads as TGTGCCAGCAGCCCGGGACAGGGGTTATTCGAGACCCAGTACTTC.

The CDR3 DNA follows: TGCGCCAGCAGCCAAGATCTAGGGCGGGATACGCAGTATTTT. Its translation: CASSQDLGRDTQYF. This chain joins TRBV4-3 and TRBJ2-3; D remains unclear. Germline values: CDR1 LGHNA, CDR2 YSLEER. This CDR3 has 14 residues. V shed 0 bases and J shed 6 bases, with 10 bases lying between them.

The chain links TRBV29-1 to TRBJ1-1; TRBD1 is a possible D gene (6 bases). V lost 2 bases and J 4 bases, leaving 14 bases between the germline ends. This CDR3 has 14 residues. Germline V gene data show CDR1 as SQVTM and CDR2 as ANQGSEA. This CDR3 reads CSVEQQGWGTEAFF. As DNA, the CDR3 is TGCAGCGTTGAACAACAGGGTTGGGGCACTGAAGCTTTCTTT.

V gene TRBV2 combines with J gene TRBJ2-7, with a weak D call TRBD1 (5 bases). The CDR3 loop spans 15 amino acids. Trimming took off 8 bases at V and 0 bases at J, with 17 bases between the two ends. Germline V gene lookup returns CDR1 SNHLY and CDR2 FYNNEI. CDR3 sequence (DNA): TGTGCCAGCTGCCACACAGGTTCGAGCTCCTACGAGCAGTACTTC. Translation gives CASCHTGSSSYEQYF.

The J gene is TRBJ1-1, the V gene TRBV12-3 or TRBV12-4; 7 positions match TRBD1. The V gene end was trimmed by 6 bases and the J gene end by 3 bases; junction bases not matched to a gene: 4. This CDR3 comprises 13 residues. CDR3: CASRATGDTEAFF. The CDR3 DNA sequence: TGTGCCAGCAGGGCCACAGGGGACACTGAAGCTTTCTTT.